This TCR beta chain was sequenced during a study of response to subunit inactivated influenza vaccine. Study-wide results and limits: T cells newly recruited by each seasonal influenza vaccination are few, the authors suggested.

This clonotype appeared a few times. What it recognizes is unknown. Each CDR3 protein is one row after TCRdb ran MiXCR on the RT-PCR reads. The repertoire consists of around 570,000 distinct CDR3 sequences, with 7.6% occurring once and the leading ten covering 10% to 15%. CDR1 and CDR2 from the germline V gene are DFQATT and SNEGSKA (reference sequence). Unmatched junction bases numbered 15, after V lost 2 bases and J lost 9 bases. The CDR3 runs to 17 residues. This TCR derives from a man in his fifties or sixties who received an inactivated influenza vaccine. The sequencing here drew on PBMCs from blood, taken roughly 24 months after vaccination. The J gene is TRBJ2-1, the V gene TRBV20-1, with 11 bases matching TRBD2. This chain's CDR3 is CSARPKNSGRAWSEQFF. CDR3 bases: TGCAGTGCTAGACCCAAGAATAGCGGGAGGGCCTGGAGTGAGCAGTTCTTC.